The sequence of this T cell receptor (beta chain) was determined in a study of blood T cells in healthy people across ages. Isolating PBMCs gave at least 6.5 million of these cells per sample. Next came a second PCR, run for roughly 7 to 12 cycles, which used a sample-barcoded 5' primer along with a J-beta primer mix. From the 5' RACE reads, TCRdb called clonotypes with MiXCR, one entry per CDR3 protein. The sample carries about 940,000 distinct CDR3 sequences, about 44% recorded once. Source material: blood. The clonotype was recovered from a man aged 25 to 40 in good health.

The CDR3 loop is CASSGLFGQNDIQYF. In nucleotides, the CDR3 is TGTGCCAGCAGTGGTTTGTTCGGCCAAAATGACATTCAGTACTTC. The rearrangement joins TRBV2 to TRBJ2-5, with D unclear. The DNA end favors TRBJ2-4, so the J call may be wrong. Looked up from germline, CDR1 is SNHLY and CDR2 is FYNNEI. The CDR3 contains 15 residues.